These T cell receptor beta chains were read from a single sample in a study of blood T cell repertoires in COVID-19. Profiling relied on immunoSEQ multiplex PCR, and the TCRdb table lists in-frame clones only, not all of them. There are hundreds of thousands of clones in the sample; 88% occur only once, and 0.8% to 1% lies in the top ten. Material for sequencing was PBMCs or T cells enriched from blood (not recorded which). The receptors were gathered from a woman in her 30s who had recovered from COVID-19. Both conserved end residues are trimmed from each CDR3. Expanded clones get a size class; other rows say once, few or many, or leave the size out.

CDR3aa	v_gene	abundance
ASSLFPDRALNAF	TRBV7-8	NA
ASSGLRSYEQY	TRBV18	NA
ASSLTRVGTEAF	TRBV11-2	NA
ASSQDEGAGTDTQY	TRBV4-1	NA
ATYNLPGTGKLEAF	TRBV5-8	NA
SVEQGAKETQY	TRBV29-1	NA
ASSLGGAGEYEQY	TRBV28	NA
ASSLRNRVTEAF	TRBV5-6	once
ASTGASGYNEQF	TRBV27	NA
ASSVQLAGVETQY	TRBV11-2	NA
ASSLPDRVQAF	TRBV7-8	NA
ASSSTGKASYNEQF	TRBV5-1	NA
ASRGGLDRLDEQY	TRBV7-9	NA
AGSRRQGTDTQY	TRBV28	NA
AWSHGTAYEQY	TRBV30	NA
ASSLSAQRQGRTYGYT	TRBV27	NA
ASSPGRGSGYGYT	TRBV6-5	NA